Following are 12 T cell receptor beta chains from one sample sequenced in a study of T cells in Graves' hyperthyroidism and ophthalmopathy. What was amplified from RNA transcripts were TCR beta CDR3 regions. The HTBI primer set served for first-round RT-PCR of the TCR CDR3. MiXCR was run by TCRdb on the multiplex PCR reads, yielding one entry per CDR3 protein. The data contain about 410,000 distinct CDR3 sequences, roughly 15% of them seen just once; the ten biggest clones take up around 19%. Sequencing was performed on blood. All receptors come from a woman in her thirties with Graves' ophthalmopathy.

Of note for this clonotype: Just one base apart from a much larger clone, this may be a read error. This chain joins TRBV5-6 and TRBJ2-7; D unresolved. CDR3 length: 18 amino acids. The germline V gene has CDR1 SGHDT and CDR2 YYEEEE. The chain's CDR3 is CASSLVAKAGEGYDEQNF. In DNA, the CDR3 is TGTGCCAGCAGCTTGGTCGCTAAGGCAGGAGAAGGTTACGACGAGCAGAACTTC.

This clonotype came up many times. The V gene is TRBV20-1, the J gene TRBJ1-2; D unresolved. Germline V lookup: CDR1 DFQATT, CDR2 SNEGSKA (reference sequence). The CDR3 consists of 13 residues. Trimming left V 3 bases short and J 5 bases short, with 13 bases between. CDR3 nucleotide sequence: TGCAGTGCTAGGATCCGGGTTGGGTATGGCTACACCTTC. It translates to CSARIRVGYGYTF.

At least ten counts were recorded for this clonotype. V usage is TRBV6-1 and J usage is TRBJ1-2; TRBD1 is a possible D gene (6 bases). This CDR3 has 14 residues. The germline gives CDR1 MNHNS, CDR2 SASEGT. V lost 0 bases and J lost 2, with 7 bases in between. This chain's CDR3 is CASSEARGNYGYTF. The DNA of the CDR3 is TGTGCCAGCAGTGAAGCGAGGGGGAACTATGGCTACACCTTC.

The table lists this clonotype with many counts. The rearrangement uses TRBV7-2 and TRBJ2-5; D might be TRBD2 (6 bases). V shed 4 bases and J shed 7 bases, with 19 bases lying between them. This CDR3 contains 15 residues. Germline lookup yields CDR1 SGHTA and CDR2 FQGNSA. The CDR3 loop reads CASSSSVRPGGTQYF. CDR3 DNA: TGTGCCAGCAGCTCTTCGGTTAGACCCGGGGGGACCCAGTACTTC. The full variable domain, its missing parts supplied by reference TRBV7-2 and TRBJ2-5, is GAGVSQSPSNKVTEKGKDVELRCDPISGHTALYWYRQSLGQGLEFLIYFQGNSAPDKSGLPSDRFSAERTGGSVSTLTIQRTQQEDSAVYLCASSSSVRPGGTQYFGPGTRLLVL.

This clonotype has a handful of counts. The chain employs TRBV5-8 and TRBJ2-5; 7 bases map to TRBD2. CDR1 and CDR2 from the germline V gene are SGHTS and YDEGEE. V was clipped by 1 base and J by 3 bases; unmatched bases: 6. There are 15 residues in the CDR3. The CDR3 nucleotides read TGTGCCAGCAGCTTGAATCGCGGGGGAAAAGAGACCCAGTACTTC. It is translated as CASSLNRGGKETQYF.

This clonotype was seen many times. V is TRBV7-9 and J is TRBJ2-1; 12 positions match TRBD2. The trim removed 6 bases at V and 6 bases at J, leaving 6 bases unmatched. CDR1 SEHNR and CDR2 FQNEAQ come from the germline V gene (reference sequence). This CDR3 has 15 amino acids. The CDR3 DNA sequence: TGTGCCAGCAGGCTAGCGGGGGGGCCGGGCAATGAGCAGTTCTTC. It codes for CASRLAGGPGNEQFF.

This clonotype showed up many times. The chain combines TRBV5-1 with TRBJ1-5; possibly TRBD1 for D (6 bases). V gave up 4 bases and J gave up 7 bases, with 12 bases separating them. Germline V gives CDR1 SGHRS, CDR2 YFSETQ. CDR3 size: 13 residues. The CDR3 loop is CASSGEGGQPQHF. The CDR3 region has the DNA TGCGCCAGCAGCGGGGAGGGGGGGCAGCCCCAGCATTTT.

This clonotype was counted at least ten times. This CDR3 reads CASSPGTGGIYGYTF. CDR3 DNA: TGTGCCAGCAGTCCCGGGACAGGGGGTATCTATGGCTACACCTTC. The chain joins TRBV27 to TRBJ1-2; 11 positions match TRBD1. Germline V gives CDR1 MNHEY, CDR2 SMNVEV (reference sequence). Trimming took 5 bases from V and 4 from J; bases not matched to a gene: 6. The CDR3 covers 15 residues.

This clonotype has ten or more counts. J is TRBJ2-3 and V is TRBV7-3, with 14 bases fitting TRBD2. The length of the CDR3 is 17 residues. V gave up 1 base and J gave up 4 bases; unmatched junction bases: 4. Germline CDR1 and CDR2: SGHTA and FQGTGA. The CDR3 is CASSLKTSGGAADTQYF. CDR3 nucleotides: TGTGCCAGCAGCTTAAAGACTAGCGGGGGGGCGGCAGATACGCAGTATTTT.

V is TRBV20-1 and J is TRBJ2-4; 16 bases match TRBD2. There are 20 residues in the CDR3. J was trimmed by 1 base and V by 5 bases; bases with no gene match: 14. Looked up from germline, CDR1 is DFQATT and CDR2 is SNEGSKA (reference sequence). The CDR3 spells CSAPSGLAGGPSLAKNIQYF. The CDR3 DNA is TGCAGTGCTCCCTCGGGACTAGCGGGGGGGCCGAGCCTGGCCAAAAACATTCAGTACTTC.

Ten or more counts support this clonotype. The chain couples TRBV28 to TRBJ1-2; D is unclear. The V and J ends lost 2 bases and 5 bases respectively, with 6 bases between them. The CDR3 is 12 residues long. Germline values: CDR1 MDHEN, CDR2 SYDVKM. As DNA, the CDR3 is TGTGCCAGCAGTTTAAGGGATTATGGCTACACCTTC. Translating gives CASSLRDYGYTF.

About this clonotype: A much larger clone lies a single base off, so this may be a read error. The CDR3 end shows no conserved phenylalanine or tryptophan, and so a read error is likely. CDR3 coding DNA: TGTGCCAGTAGGGCGGGAATTGGGGCTGAAGCTTTCTCT. This translates into CASRAGIGAEAFS. The chain uses TRBV19 and TRBJ1-1; D gene ambiguous. Trimming left V 6 bases short and J 6 bases short, with 14 bases between. This CDR3 has 13 residues. Looked up from germline, CDR1 is LNHDA and CDR2 is SQIVND (reference sequence).